The TCR beta chain described here comes from a study of neurological immune-mediated disorders. As for the cDNA, it was generated by 5'RACE with 10-nucleotide random UMIs. MiXCR was run by TCRdb on the 5' RACE reads, yielding one entry per CDR3 protein. The sample lists around 13,000 distinct CDR3 sequences, roughly 7% occurring once. Libraries from sorted cells used 900,000 to 1,000,000 T cells (CD4+ or CD8+). Broader study findings: No CDR3 amino acid sequences were shared by expanded clones across subjects, suggesting private repertoires in all groups. The level of TCR clonal expansion was highest in patients with HTLV-1-associated myelopathy and lowest in multiple sclerosis, where it fell below the level seen in healthy controls.

This clonotype was counted at least ten times. Antigen specificity is unknown. Germline V gene data show CDR1 as MGHRA and CDR2 as YSYEKL. The CDR3 is 15 amino acids. The V end lost 0 bases, the J end lost 4 bases, and 10 bases lay between the germline ends. This sequence joins TRBV4-1 and TRBJ1-3, with a possible D match to TRBD1 (5 bases). The TCR originated in a middle-aged woman in good health. The sequencing sample was made of CD8+ T cells from blood. The CDR3, as DNA: TGCGCCAGCAGCCAAGACTCAGGGAGAGGAAACACCATATATTTT. Amino acids: CASSQDSGRGNTIYF.